The sequence of this T cell receptor beta chain was determined in a study of cytomegalovirus exposure and HLA in healthy donors. CDR1 LGHNA and CDR2 YSLEER come from the germline V gene. The CDR3 contains 16 residues. Unmatched junction bases numbered 7, after V lost 3 bases and J lost 4 bases. Vbeta (60) and Jbeta (13) primers were used in the PCR. Here immunoSEQ multiplex PCR was the method, and the copy in TCRdb shows in-frame clones only, minus some. Found here are about 160,000 clones, about 79% of them singletons; the top ten hold around 0.89%. Input material: PBMCs. The chain combines TRBV4-3 with TRBJ1-1, with 11 positions matching TRBD1. The source is a woman in her 50s in good health and CMV-seropositive. This CDR3 reads CASSQDRGRSPTEAFF. Here the CDR3 DNA reads TGCGCCAGCAGCCAGGACAGGGGGCGGAGCCCCACTGAAGCTTTCTTT.